A selection of T cell receptor beta chains follows, all from one sample in a study of cytomegalovirus exposure and HLA in healthy donors. Using immunoSEQ multiplex PCR, the repertoire was profiled, and TCRdb retains in-frame clones only, with some absent. This table holds over 30,000 clones, about 70% found once. The specimen was PBMCs. These receptor sequences come from a middle-aged man in good health and CMV-seropositive. Each CDR3 is given with its conserved first and last residue. The D gene is left open where the match is weak. Where a row states a size, it is once, few, many or the class of an expanded clone; other rows omit it.

CDR3 DNA	CDR3 protein	J gene	V gene	D gene	clone size
TGCGCCAGCAGCCACTCTCTCACGAGCTATGGCTACACCTTC	CASSHSLTSYGYTF	TRBJ1-2	TRBV4-1	-	-
TGTGCCATCACATTCTCTGGAAACACCATATATTTT	CAITFSGNTIYF	TRBJ1-3	TRBV18	-	few
TGCGCCAGCAGGACAGGGATCTACAATGAGCAGTTCTTC	CASRTGIYNEQFF	TRBJ2-1	TRBV5-1	TRBD1	-
TGTGCCAGCAGCAAAAGCGGGGGGGCCTACGAGCAGTACTTC	CASSKSGGAYEQYF	TRBJ2-7	TRBV5-6	TRBD2	-
TGTGCCAGCAGCCCGGGACACCTGAGAGGCTACACCTTC	CASSPGHLRGYTF	TRBJ1-2	TRBV7-9	-	-
TGTGCCAGCAGCTTAGGGTTTTCGGGTCCTCAACAGTACTTC	CASSLGFSGPQQYF	TRBJ2-7	TRBV7-9	-	-
TGTGCCAGCAGGATGGGACAGATTAATTCACCCCTCCACTTT	CASRMGQINSPLHF	TRBJ1-6	TRBV6-5	TRBD1	-
TGCGCCAGCAGCCAAGATCGGAGTTGGACAGGGGAAAACACCGGGGAGCTGTTTTTT	CASSQDRSWTGENTGELFF	TRBJ2-2	TRBV4-1	TRBD1	-
TGTGCCAGCAGCGCCAAGAAGGGGGGCTACACCTTC	CASSAKKGGYTF	TRBJ1-2	TRBV13	-	-
TGTGCCAGCAGCTTCCGCGGGGTCTCTGGAAACACCATATATTTT	CASSFRGVSGNTIYF	TRBJ1-3	TRBV5-6	-	few
TGTGCCAGCAGCTTGGCGATCGGGGAGGAAGAGACCCAGTACTTC	CASSLAIGEEETQYF	TRBJ2-5	TRBV5-6	-	-
TGCGCCAGCAGCTTAGCCTTAACAGGGGGCGCGGTAGTCGGGGAGCTGTTTTTT	CASSLALTGGAVVGELFF	TRBJ2-2	TRBV7-6	TRBD1	-
TGTGCCAGCAGTGCTCAGGGGAGAAGCAATCAGCCCCAGCATTTT	CASSAQGRSNQPQHF	TRBJ1-5	TRBV27	-	-
TGTGCCAGCAGTGAAGACCCCCCCTACAGTAACTATGGCTACACCTTC	CASSEDPPYSNYGYTF	TRBJ1-2	TRBV2	-	-
TGTGCCAGCCGGGACAGGGGATGGGACGAGCAGTACTTC	CASRDRGWDEQYF	TRBJ2-7	TRBV19	TRBD1	-
TGCGCCAGCAGCAGGATCCTAGCGGCCTCCTACAATGAGCAGTTCTTC	CASSRILAASYNEQFF	TRBJ2-1	TRBV5-1	TRBD2	-
TGTGCCAGCAGCTCTCCGGGACAGGGACTCTACGAGCAGTACTTC	CASSSPGQGLYEQYF	TRBJ2-7	TRBV5-4	TRBD1	-
TGTGCCAGCAGCTTAGGGGTTGGGGGGGCAGGGCAAGAGGCCCAGTACTTC	CASSLGVGGAGQEAQYF	TRBJ2-5	TRBV11-2	-	-
TGCGCCAGCAGCATACTAGTCCGGACAGATACGCAGTATTTT	CASSILVRTDTQYF	TRBJ2-3	TRBV4-1	-	-
TGTGCCAGCAGCCCGGGGGGTACTGAGCAGTTCTTC	CASSPGGTEQFF	TRBJ2-1	TRBV5-6	TRBD2	-
TGTGCCAGCAGCGTAGCGGACAGCCTAAATGAAAAACTGTTTTTT	CASSVADSLNEKLFF	TRBJ1-4	TRBV9	-	-
TGTGCCAGCAGCTTAGATCAGGGGGGATCCTACACCTTC	CASSLDQGGSYTF	TRBJ1-2	TRBV11-3	TRBD1	few
TGTGCCAGCAGCTCGAGGACAGGGGTCGAGCAGTACTTC	CASSSRTGVEQYF	TRBJ2-7	TRBV11-2	TRBD1	-
TGTGCCAGTAGTATAGGAGGGCTAAACACAGATACGCAGTATTTT	CASSIGGLNTDTQYF	TRBJ2-3	TRBV19	-	-
TGTGCCAGCAGTTTAAGGCGACAGGGAGGCACCGGGGAGCTGTTTTTT	CASSLRRQGGTGELFF	TRBJ2-2	TRBV27	-	-
TGTGCCAGTAGTCCCACCCGGTCCTATTCACCCCTCCACTTT	CASSPTRSYSPLHF	TRBJ1-6	TRBV19	-	-
TGTGCCAGCAGCTTGTACCTCACAGCTGGCTACACCTTC	CASSLYLTAGYTF	TRBJ1-2	TRBV11-3	-	-
TGTGCCAGCAGCTTAAGGACTAGCGGGGGGCCGATTGACAATGAGCAGTTCTTC	CASSLRTSGGPIDNEQFF	TRBJ2-1	TRBV13	TRBD2	once
TGTGCCAGCAGTTTCGGGAACCGGGACAGGCCTTACGAGCAGTACTTC	CASSFGNRDRPYEQYF	TRBJ2-7	TRBV28	TRBD1	-
TGTGCCACCAGCAGCACTTCCGGGACAGGTGGTAGGTCACCCCTCCACTTT	CATSSTSGTGGRSPLHF	TRBJ1-6	TRBV15	TRBD1	-
TGTGCCAGCAGTCCCCTTCTAGCGGGCAATGAGCAGTTCTTC	CASSPLLAGNEQFF	TRBJ2-1	TRBV28	TRBD2	-
TGCGCCAGCAGCCCGAGACCGTGGTCAGGTACCTACGAGCAGTACTTC	CASSPRPWSGTYEQYF	TRBJ2-7	TRBV4-1	-	few
TGTGCCAGCAGCGGTCGGACAGGGGCACAAGAGACCCAGTACTTC	CASSGRTGAQETQYF	TRBJ2-5	TRBV7-8	TRBD1	-
TGTGCCAGTAGTAGCCGACAGGTAACCTACGAGCAGTACTTC	CASSSRQVTYEQYF	TRBJ2-7	TRBV19	-	-
TGTGCCAGCTCACTCGAAGTCCCGGGACAGGAAATGGGCTACACCTTC	CASSLEVPGQEMGYTF	TRBJ1-2	TRBV18	TRBD1	-
TGTGCCAGCACCAGCGGGGACTACAATGAGCAGTTCTTC	CASTSGDYNEQFF	TRBJ2-1	TRBV6-1	TRBD2	-
TGTGCCAGCAGCTTCCAGGGCAGAGACTACGAGCAGTACTTC	CASSFQGRDYEQYF	TRBJ2-7	TRBV5-6	-	-
TGTGCCAGCGGGGACAGGACGAATTCACCCCTCCACTTT	CASGDRTNSPLHF	TRBJ1-6	TRBV2	TRBD1	-
TGTGCCAGCAGCTTTAGACAACGCACAGATACGCAGTATTTT	CASSFRQRTDTQYF	TRBJ2-3	TRBV5-8	-	-
TGTGCCAGTAGTACCCCCTATTCCTACGAGCAGTACTTC	CASSTPYSYEQYF	TRBJ2-7	TRBV19	-	-
TGTGCCAGTAGCCACAAGTCCTCCTCCTACGAGCAGTACTTC	CASSHKSSSYEQYF	TRBJ2-7	TRBV19	-	few
TGCGCCAGCAGTCGAAACCGGGACAGCCTTTGCTACACCTTC	CASSRNRDSLCYTF	TRBJ1-2	TRBV10-1	TRBD1	-
TGTGCCAGCAGTTCTACAGGGGCGGCCACAGATACGCAGTATTTT	CASSSTGAATDTQYF	TRBJ2-3	TRBV7-7	TRBD1	-
TGTGCCAGCAGCTTGGTTTCACGGGACACTGAAGCTTTCTTT	CASSLVSRDTEAFF	TRBJ1-1	TRBV5-4	-	-
TGCAGCGTTGTCCGAACAGGGGGCGAAGCTTTCTTT	CSVVRTGGEAFF	TRBJ1-1	TRBV29-1	TRBD1	-
TGCGCCAGCAGCTTGGGGACAGGGGGCACTGAAGCTTTCTTT	CASSLGTGGTEAFF	TRBJ1-1	TRBV5-1	TRBD1	-